This entry lists 25 T cell receptor beta chains sequenced from one sample in a study of PD-1 blockade in mismatch repair-deficient tumors (dated by TCRdb to about 2017). Library generation was performed with the immunoSEQ multiplex PCR assay. This immuneACCESS table, as held by TCRdb, lists in-frame sequences with V and J called but not all clones. Of the missing ones, under half trace to an unresolved V gene in checked studies; the others have no known cause. This sample holds about 68,000 clones; around 73% were observed only once. Jointly, the top ten make up about 5% of the sample. The source was peripheral blood, collected 2 weeks after starting pembrolizumab. The receptors shown here come from an adult with mismatch repair-deficient cancer.

The V and J genes are TRBV13 and TRBJ1-1; D gene uncertain. The germline V gene encodes CDR1 PRHDT and CDR2 FYEKMQ (reference sequence). This CDR3 spans 16 amino acids. Trimming left V 0 bases short and J 0 bases short, with 11 bases between. Written as DNA, the CDR3 is TGTGCCAGCAGCTTAGGCGAGCGACCCATGAACACTGAAGCTTTCTTT. Its protein product is CASSLGERPMNTEAFF.

This chain joins TRBV30 and TRBJ1-1; D is unresolved. The CDR3 runs 12 residues. Germline V lookup: CDR1 GTSNPN, CDR2 SVGIG (reference sequence). Trimming pared 0 bases from V and 6 bases from J, leaving 8 bases between. The CDR3 region is CAWSVRNAEAFF. CDR3 DNA: TGTGCCTGGAGTGTGAGAAACGCTGAAGCTTTCTTT.

The chain couples TRBV4-1 to TRBJ1-1; D is possibly TRBD1 (5 bases). This CDR3 region has 16 residues. The V end was cut by 4 bases, the J end by 0 bases, with 15 bases between. The germline gives CDR1 MGHRA, CDR2 YSYEKL. CDR3 loop: CASSLAPTEMNTEAFF. The DNA of the CDR3 is TGCGCCAGCAGCCTCGCCCCGACAGAGATGAACACTGAAGCTTTCTTT.

The chain carries TRBV7-3 and TRBJ2-1; possible D gene TRBD1, 5 bases. The CDR3 sequence is 13 residues long. From germline, CDR1 is SGHTA and CDR2 FQGTGA. V lost 2 bases and J lost 8, with 10 bases in between. CDR3 amino acids: CASSLVGVDEQFF. The CDR3 nucleotides are TGTGCCAGCAGCTTAGTAGGGGTGGATGAGCAGTTCTTC.

This clone was detected once. The junction differs from germline at one of its ends, possibly a read error. The chain recombines TRBV10-1 with TRBJ2-7; 10 bases match TRBD2. The CDR3 is made up of 13 amino acids. Germline V lookup: CDR1 WNHNN, CDR2 SYGVQD (reference sequence). The CDR3 bases are TGCGCCAGCAGTGAGTCGTCTAGCGGGAGAGTGTTATTC. Translation: CASSESSSGRVLF.

The CDR3 sequence is CASSASGTGNIQYF. Here the CDR3 DNA reads TGCGCCAGCAGCGCTTCGGGGACGGGAAACATTCAGTACTTC. This chain links TRBV5-1 with TRBJ2-4; D is tentatively TRBD1 or TRBD2 (5 bases each). The CDR3 sequence is 14 residues long. Trimming cost V 4 bases and J 6 bases, with 14 bases left between them. CDR1 SGHRS and CDR2 YFSETQ come from the germline V gene.

The chain employs TRBV7-3 and TRBJ2-5, with TRBD2 matching 11 bases. The CDR3 extends over 15 amino acids. CDR1 is SGHTA, CDR2 FQGTGA, per germline. Trimming at V came to 5 bases and at J to 4 bases, leaving 6 bases not matched to a gene. The CDR3 nucleotides are TGTGCCAGCAGCGCCGGGACTAGCGGAAGAGAGACCCAGTACTTC. Encoded protein: CASSAGTSGRETQYF.

The CDR3 region has the DNA TGCGCCAGCAGCTCGCTTGATGGGGCCCAGTTAAGGGAAAAACTGTTTTTT. It encodes CASSSLDGAQLREKLFF. The V call is TRBV4-1, the J call TRBJ1-4; maybe TRBD1 (5 bases). The CDR3 extends over 17 amino acids. From germline, CDR1 is MGHRA and CDR2 YSYEKL. V lost 5 bases, J lost 8 bases, and 24 bases lay in between.

The chain links TRBV19 to TRBJ2-5; perhaps D is TRBD1 or TRBD2 (5 bases each). With 5 bases removed from V and 5 bases from J, the gap between germline ends came to 15 bases. CDR1 and CDR2 (germline): LNHDA, SQIVND (reference sequence). The CDR3 runs to 14 residues. As DNA, the CDR3 is TGTGCCAGTAGTTCCGGTAGAGGGGCGGAGACCCAGTACTTC. It specifies CASSSGRGAETQYF.

The chain uses TRBV9 and TRBJ2-1; tentatively, D is TRBD2 (6 bases). There are 15 residues in the CDR3. V was pared by 4 bases and J by 9 bases, with 20 bases between. Looked up from germline, CDR1 is SGDLS and CDR2 is YYNGEE. The CDR3 protein is CASSPPSGAGGEQFF. Here the CDR3 DNA reads TGTGCCAGCAGCCCACCCAGTGGAGCGGGCGGTGAGCAGTTCTTC.

A word on this clone: The sample has other DNA sequences that encode this CDR3 too. The chain is built from TRBV4-2 and TRBJ1-1; no reliable D call. The length of the CDR3 is 14 residues. Between the trimmed V and J ends, which lost 1 base and 0 bases, there was a span of 6 bases. Germline CDR1 is LGHNA and CDR2 is YNFKEQ. CDR3 in amino acids: CASSQGTVNTEAFF. The CDR3 coding sequence is TGTGCCAGCAGCCAAGGTACTGTGAACACTGAAGCTTTCTTT.

The rearrangement links TRBV14 to TRBJ1-3; no clear D. CDR1 is SGHDN, CDR2 FVKESK, per germline. CDR3 size: 12 residues. Trimming left V 2 bases short and J 3 bases short, with 2 bases between. CDR3 in DNA: TGTGCCAGCAGCCAATTTGGAAACACCATATATTTT. Amino acids: CASSQFGNTIYF.

The gene calls are TRBV9 and TRBJ2-1; D is possibly TRBD1 or TRBD2 (6 bases each). Germline V CDR1 and CDR2: SGDLS, YYNGEE. The CDR3 covers 16 residues. Trimming cost V 0 bases and J 8 bases, with 18 bases left between them. CDR3 in DNA: TGTGCCAGCAGCGTAGTGTCCCCTCCGGAGGGGGATGAGCAGTTCTTC. This gives the protein CASSVVSPPEGDEQFF.

The chain joins TRBV27 to TRBJ2-2; D gene unclear. The CDR3 loop spans 15 amino acids. CDR1 and CDR2 (germline): MNHEY, SMNVEV (reference sequence). Trimming took 5 bases from V and 2 from J, leaving 12 bases between them. The CDR3 nucleotides read TGTGCCAGCAGTCCGCGGATCGACAACACCGGGGAGCTGTTTTTT. This codes for CASSPRIDNTGELFF.

The rearrangement uses TRBV27 and TRBJ1-2, with 11 positions matching TRBD1. J lost 3 bases, V lost 4 bases, and 19 bases had no gene match. This CDR3 is 20 amino acids long. Per the germline V gene, CDR1 is MNHEY and CDR2 is SMNVEV (reference sequence). CDR3 sequence (DNA): TGTGCCAGCAGTTCGGACAGGGGGCAAGTGGGCGGAAGGCCCTACTATGGCTACACCTTC. This codes for CASSSDRGQVGGRPYYGYTF.

The rearrangement links TRBV28 to TRBJ2-1; 8 nucleotides match TRBD2. V was pared by 4 bases and J by 6 bases, with 5 bases of the junction left unmatched. This CDR3 is built from 14 residues. The germline CDR1 and CDR2 sequences are MDHEN and SYDVKM. The chain's CDR3 is CASSSSGTSNEQFF. CDR3 DNA sequence: TGTGCCAGCAGTTCGTCCGGGACTAGCAATGAGCAGTTCTTC.

CDR3 nucleotides: TGTGCCAGCAGTAAAGGGGGGCCGGGGACTGAAGCTTTCTTT. Translating gives CASSKGGPGTEAFF. The J gene is TRBJ1-1, the V gene TRBV11-3, with a tentative D call TRBD1 (6 bases). The CDR3 has 14 residues. Trimming stripped 6 bases from V and 5 bases from J, with 16 bases between. Germline V gives CDR1 SGHNT, CDR2 YENEEA.

The rearrangement links TRBV28 to TRBJ2-2; D unresolved. Germline loops: CDR1 MDHEN, CDR2 SYDVKM. Trimming pared 9 bases from V and 3 bases from J, leaving 14 bases between. This CDR3 is 14 amino acids long. The CDR3 DNA is TGTGCCAGTAAGCTGACACTATACACCGGGGAGCTGTTTTTT. Amino acids: CASKLTLYTGELFF.

The chain joins TRBV5-1 to TRBJ1-2; possibly TRBD1 for D (5 bases). CDR3 length: 15 residues. Trimming cost V 2 bases and J 4 bases, with 15 bases left between them. Germline CDR1 is SGHRS and CDR2 is YFSETQ. The CDR3: CASSLNRDSSYGYTF. The CDR3 DNA follows: TGCGCCAGCAGCTTAAACCGGGACTCCAGCTATGGCTACACCTTC. Together with reference TRBV5-1 and TRBJ1-2, the CDR3 gives the full variable domain: KAGVTQTPRYLIKTRGQQVTLSCSPISGHRSVSWYQQTPGQGLQFLFEYFSETQRNKGNFPGRFSGRQFSNSRSEMNVSTLELGDSALYLCASSLNRDSSYGYTFGSGTRLTVV.

This chain links TRBV7-6 with TRBJ1-1; D remains unclear. CDR1 and CDR2 from the germline V gene are SGHVS and FNYEAQ. The germline V and J ends were trimmed by 2 bases and 3 bases, with 13 bases remaining between them. The CDR3 is 15 amino acids. CDR3 protein: CASSLRSGVDTEAFF. The CDR3 region has the DNA TGTGCCAGCAGCTTACGTTCGGGTGTAGACACTGAAGCTTTCTTT.

The genes are TRBV7-9 and TRBJ2-7; no firm D call. CDR1 and CDR2 from the germline V gene are SEHNR and FQNEAQ (reference sequence). This CDR3 is 11 amino acids long. Trimming left V 5 bases short and J 7 bases short, with 9 bases between. The DNA of the CDR3 is TGTGCCAGCAGCATCGAACGGGAGCAGTACTTC. Protein product: CASSIEREQYF.

The rearrangement joins TRBV28 to TRBJ2-7; the match to TRBD2 covers 8 bases. Germline V gene lookup returns CDR1 MDHEN and CDR2 SYDVKM. V was clipped by 6 bases and J by 2 bases; unmatched bases: 12. The CDR3 is 16 amino acids. CDR3 DNA sequence: TGTGCCAGCAGCCTCGGGGGGGCGGGGAACCCCTACGAGCAGTACTTC. It translates to CASSLGGAGNPYEQYF.

CDR3 residues: CASSKDRDEQYF. The CDR3 region has the DNA TGTGCCAGCAGCAAGGACAGGGACGAGCAGTACTTC. The chain has TRBV7-9 and TRBJ2-7, with 8 bases matching TRBD1. V trimming: 5 bases; J trimming: 5 bases; junction bases outside the gene matches: 2. The CDR3 covers 12 residues. The germline V gene has CDR1 SEHNR and CDR2 FQNEAQ (reference sequence). The whole variable domain, remainder taken from reference TRBV7-9 and TRBJ2-7, is DTGVSQNPRHKITKRGQNVTFRCDPISEHNRLYWYRQTLGQGPEFLTYFQNEAQLEKSRLLSDRFSAERPKGSFSTLEIQRTEQGDSAMYLCASSKDRDEQYFGPGTRLTVT.

The gene calls are TRBV19 and TRBJ2-3; TRBD1 matches 9 bases. Germline V lookup: CDR1 LNHDA, CDR2 SQIVND (reference sequence). CDR3 size: 15 residues. The V and J ends lost 3 bases and 6 bases, in that order; junction bases with no gene match: 7. The CDR3 spells CASSIGDRVSDTQYF. CDR3 sequence (DNA): TGTGCCAGTAGTATTGGGGACAGGGTGAGCGATACGCAGTATTTT.

The V gene is TRBV6-1, the J gene TRBJ1-2; D perhaps matches TRBD1 (5 bases). Trimming cost V 0 bases and J 6 bases, with 8 bases left between them. The CDR3 totals 13 residues. Germline V gene data show CDR1 as MNHNS and CDR2 as SASEGT. CDR3 DNA sequence: TGTGCCAGCAGTGAAGCGGGGCAGGATGGCTACACCTTC. Its translation: CASSEAGQDGYTF.